The 26 T cell receptor beta chains below were found in one sample sequenced in a study of blood T cells in healthy people across ages. With a J-beta primer mix and a sample-barcoded 5' primer, a second PCR ran 7 to 11 cycles. TCRdb re-called the 5' RACE reads through MiXCR, storing one row per CDR3 protein. The data show 750,000 to 950,000 distinct CDR3 sequences, with 53% seen just once and around 41% held by the top ten. Sequencing was performed on blood. The receptors shown here come from a man of 80 years or more in good health.

This clonotype was observed a few times. The chain carries TRBV28 and TRBJ2-7; D not resolved. This CDR3 has 15 residues. Germline-derived CDR1 and CDR2 are MDHEN and SYDVKM. Trimming left V 3 bases short and J 0 bases short, with 12 bases between. CDR3 nucleotides: TGTGCCAGCAGTTTGTGGCAAGTACGCTCCTACGAGCAGTACTTC. Its protein product is CASSLWQVRSYEQYF.

The rearrangement uses TRBV2 and TRBJ2-4; the match to TRBD1 covers 9 bases. Matching the DNA end better, TRBJ2-7 makes the J call doubtful. The CDR3 has 15 amino acids. CDR1 and CDR2 from the germline V gene are SNHLY and FYNNEI. This CDR3 reads CASSATGTGPYEQYF. DNA for the CDR3: TGTGCCAGCAGCGCTACCGGGACAGGGCCCTACGAGCAGTACTTC.

The CDR3 coding sequence is TGTGCCAGCAGCGCAAACAGGGGGTGCGGGGGCTACACCTTC. It specifies CASSANRGCGGYTF. This chain connects TRBV7-2 to TRBJ1-2, with 8 bases aligning to TRBD1. CDR1 is SGHTA, CDR2 FQGNSA, per germline. The CDR3 consists of 14 residues. V was clipped by 5 bases and J by 8 bases; unmatched bases: 10.

The V and J genes are TRBV20-1 and TRBJ1-5; D may be TRBD1 (6 bases). Deletions cut 0 bases from V and 4 bases from J, with 13 bases between. The CDR3 extends over 15 amino acids. The germline CDR1 and CDR2 sequences are DFQATT and SNEGSKA (reference sequence). The CDR3 DNA sequence: TGCAGTGCTAGAGACCCCGCCGGGACAAATCAGCCCCAGCATTTT. The encoded protein is CSARDPAGTNQPQHF.

The chain has TRBV18 and TRBJ2-4; D possibly matches TRBD1 or TRBD2 (6 bases each). From germline, CDR1 is KGHSH and CDR2 LQKENI. V lost 2 bases and J lost 3, with 14 bases in between. The CDR3 totals 16 residues. CDR3 amino acids: CASSPLGGGDKNIQYF. The CDR3 region has the DNA TGTGCCAGCTCACCATTAGGGGGAGGAGACAAAAACATTCAGTACTTC.

This clonotype has a handful of counts. This chain links TRBV6-2 or TRBV6-3 with TRBJ2-5, with 7 bases that match TRBD2. The germline gives CDR1 MNHEY, CDR2 SVGEGT. The CDR3 sequence is 18 residues long. The V gene end was trimmed by 2 bases and the J gene end by 5 bases; junction bases not matched to a gene: 17. The chain's CDR3 is CASSYGLSLGGERETQYF. CDR3 nucleotides: TGTGCCAGCAGTTACGGCCTGAGCTTGGGGGGGGAAAGGGAGACCCAGTACTTC.

This clonotype was recorded many times. The junction differs from germline at one of its ends, possibly a read error. CDR3 sequence reads: CASSPGLAGGYNEQFF. The DNA for the CDR3 is TGTGCCAGCAGCCCCGGACTAGCGGGAGGGTACAATGAGCAGTTCTTC. This chain links TRBV5-1 with TRBJ2-1; 15 positions agree with TRBD2. CDR3 size: 16 residues. Germline V gene sequence: CDR1 SGHRS, CDR2 YFSETQ.

The rearrangement uses TRBV29-1 and TRBJ1-2, with TRBD1 matching 8 bases. From germline, CDR1 is SQVTM and CDR2 ANQGSEA. The CDR3 runs to 12 residues. Trimming cost V 7 bases and J 4 bases; bases outside gene matches: 5. In nucleotides, the CDR3 is TGCAGCGACCAGACAGGGGCCTATGGCTACACCTTC. Its protein is CSDQTGAYGYTF. Filled out from reference TRBV29-1 and TRBJ1-2, the complete variable domain reads SAVISQKPSRDICQRGTSLTIQCQVDSQVTMMFWYRQQPGQSLTLIATANQGSEATYESGFVIDKFPISRPNLTFSTLTVSNMSPEDSSIYLCSDQTGAYGYTFGSGTRLTVV.

The rearrangement joins TRBV20-1 to TRBJ2-1; unclear D gene. Per germline, CDR1 DFQATT and CDR2 SNEGSKA (reference sequence). V gave up 3 bases and J gave up 0 bases, with 6 bases separating them. The CDR3 covers 13 residues. The CDR3 is CSARASSYNEQFF. The CDR3 DNA is TGCAGTGCTAGGGCGAGCTCCTACAATGAGCAGTTCTTC.

V gene TRBV20-1 combines with J gene TRBJ1-4, with a possible D match to TRBD1 (5 bases). CDR1 and CDR2 from the germline V gene are DFQATT and SNEGSKA (reference sequence). This CDR3 has 14 residues. Trimming left V 5 bases short and J 8 bases short, with 18 bases between. CDR3: CSAPRGSRGEKLFF. The CDR3 DNA sequence: TGCAGTGCTCCCCGGGGGTCGAGGGGAGAAAAACTGTTTTTT.

The chain couples TRBV18 to TRBJ2-5; possible D gene TRBD1, 6 bases. V lost 5 bases and J 4 bases, leaving 14 bases between the germline ends. Germline values: CDR1 KGHSH, CDR2 LQKENI. The CDR3 consists of 14 residues. Here the CDR3 reads CASSESRGAETQYF. The CDR3 bases are TGTGCCAGCTCAGAAAGCAGGGGCGCAGAGACCCAGTACTTC.

The chain couples TRBV5-1 to TRBJ1-1; D is unresolved. V lost 3 bases and J 7 bases, leaving 22 bases between the germline ends. Germline V gene lookup returns CDR1 SGHRS and CDR2 YFSETQ. This CDR3 contains 16 residues. As DNA, the CDR3 is TGCGCCAGCAGCTCGACCGGGCTCCTCAAATCTCGTGAAGCTTTCTTT. It encodes CASSSTGLLKSREAFF.

This sequence joins TRBV10-3 and TRBJ2-5, with 8 bases that match TRBD2. The assigned J gene may be wrong: the sequence end matches TRBJ2-7 better. Germline values: CDR1 ENHRY, CDR2 SYGVKD. The CDR3 runs 16 residues. CDR3 protein: CAISESLAGSGDEQYF. The CDR3 DNA reads as TGTGCCATCAGTGAGAGCCTAGCGGGTAGTGGGGACGAGCAGTACTTC.

The chain links TRBV4-2 to TRBJ2-7; D call uncertain. Germline assignment: CDR1 LGHNA and CDR2 YNFKEQ. The CDR3 contains 16 residues. With 0 bases removed from V and 7 bases from J, the gap between germline ends came to 19 bases. The CDR3 region has the DNA TGTGCCAGCAGCCAAGATCTAGGTACTACTTACAATGAGCAGTACTTC. This sequence encodes CASSQDLGTTYNEQYF.

This chain joins TRBV6-6 and TRBJ2-2, with D tentatively TRBD2 (5 bases). V lost 4 bases and J 6 bases, leaving 15 bases between the germline ends. This CDR3 has 15 residues. The V gene's germline CDR1 is MNHNY and CDR2 SVGAGI (reference sequence). CDR3 loop: CASSLLGLYPGELFF. As DNA, the CDR3 is TGTGCCAGCAGTTTACTAGGGTTGTACCCCGGGGAGCTGTTTTTT.

CDR3 sequence reads: CSARDKRGRDEKLFF. Written as DNA, the CDR3 is TGCAGTGCTAGAGATAAACGGGGGCGCGATGAAAAACTGTTTTTT. This chain joins TRBV20-1 and TRBJ1-4, with D possibly matching TRBD1 (6 bases). Germline V gene lookup returns CDR1 DFQATT and CDR2 SNEGSKA (reference sequence). The CDR3 is 15 residues long. V shed 0 bases and J shed 6 bases, with 14 bases lying between them.

The V call is TRBV29-1, the J call TRBJ2-1, with unresolved D. Trimming stripped 6 bases from V and 12 bases from J, with 15 bases between. There are 11 residues in the CDR3. The V gene's germline CDR1 is SQVTM and CDR2 ANQGSEA. This chain's CDR3 is CSVVTSSGQFF. Written as DNA, the CDR3 is TGCAGCGTGGTAACGTCGAGTGGGCAGTTCTTC.

This sequence joins TRBV6-6 and TRBJ2-5, with D perhaps matching TRBD1 (7 bases). The DNA end is a closer match to TRBJ2-7, so the J assignment may be wrong. This CDR3 is built from 15 residues. From germline, CDR1 is MNHNY and CDR2 SVGAGI (reference sequence). The DNA of the CDR3 is TGTGCCAGCAAAACAGGGGCCGGGGGCTCCTACGAGCAGTACTTC. Translation: CASKTGAGGSYEQYF.

The V gene is TRBV20-1, the J gene TRBJ2-4, with unresolved D. The V end lost 0 bases, the J end lost 7 bases, and 10 bases lay between the germline ends. Per germline, CDR1 DFQATT and CDR2 SNEGSKA (reference sequence). The CDR3 runs to 13 residues. CDR3 residues: CSAREPWSNIQYF. CDR3 DNA: TGCAGTGCTAGAGAGCCCTGGAGTAACATTCAGTACTTC.

This clonotype was seen a few times. V and J are TRBV12-3 or TRBV12-4 and TRBJ2-7; 8 nucleotides align to TRBD2. The CDR3 is 14 residues long. The junction had 8 bases not matched to a gene; V was cut back by 6 bases and J by 4 bases. Here the CDR3 reads CASSRGLVWYEQYF. DNA for the CDR3: TGTGCCAGCAGCCGGGGACTAGTGTGGTACGAGCAGTACTTC.

The rearrangement uses TRBV2 and TRBJ2-5; D is possibly TRBD2 (5 bases). Trimming left V 3 bases short and J 5 bases short, with 13 bases between. The V gene's germline CDR1 is SNHLY and CDR2 FYNNEI. The CDR3 contains 14 residues. CDR3: CASSDESRGETQYF. DNA for the CDR3: TGTGCCAGCAGTGACGAAAGTAGAGGGGAGACCCAGTACTTC.

The chain couples TRBV6-1 to TRBJ1-1, with TRBD1 matching over 8 bases. This CDR3 is built from 14 residues. J was trimmed by 7 bases and V by 5 bases; bases with no gene match: 9. Germline-derived CDR1 and CDR2 are MNHNS and SASEGT. DNA for the CDR3: TGTGCCAGCAGTCAGGACAGGGTCGTGGGTGAAGCTTTCTTT. Protein sequence: CASSQDRVVGEAFF.

About this clonotype itself: The junction departs from germline at one end; a sequencing error may be responsible. The chain employs TRBV6-6 and TRBJ1-6; tentative D call: TRBD1 (5 bases). CDR3 length: 15 residues. Germline lookup yields CDR1 MNHNY and CDR2 SVGAGI (reference sequence). The CDR3 DNA reads as TGTGCCTGCAGTTACTCGATAAACAGTCAGGGCACCCTCCACTTT. Translation: CACSYSINSQGTLHF.

The rearrangement joins TRBV28 to TRBJ2-6; D may match TRBD1 or TRBD2 (5 bases each). The CDR3 sequence is 15 residues long. Trimming stripped 4 bases from V and 1 base from J, with 8 bases between. Germline V gives CDR1 MDHEN, CDR2 SYDVKM. CDR3 residues: CASSSEGSGANVLTF. In DNA, the CDR3 is TGTGCCAGCAGTTCCGAGGGGTCTGGGGCCAACGTCCTGACTTTC.

In its sample, this clonotype was seen a few times. The J gene is TRBJ1-6, the V gene TRBV3-1; D gene unclear. Between the trimmed V and J ends, which lost 3 bases and 9 bases, there was a span of 12 bases. Germline lookup yields CDR1 LGHDT and CDR2 YNNKEL (reference sequence). The CDR3 loop spans 14 amino acids. The CDR3 DNA reads as TGTGCCAGCAGCCAGGGCCTGAGCTTTTCACCCCTCCACTTT. It specifies CASSQGLSFSPLHF.

This clonotype was observed a handful of times. The chain recombines TRBV18 with TRBJ2-4, with a possible D match to TRBD1 (5 bases). V dropped 4 bases and J dropped 13 bases, with 17 bases sitting between them. Looked up from germline, CDR1 is KGHSH and CDR2 is LQKENI. This CDR3 comprises 13 residues. This chain's CDR3 is CASSHGARGEQYF. DNA of the CDR3: TGTGCCAGCTCACATGGGGCGCGAGGAGAGCAGTACTTC.